This T cell receptor beta chain is drawn from a study of radiotherapy plus CTLA-4 blockade in lung cancer. Study summary: Objective responses were observed in around 17% of patients, and disease control was achieved by 30% to 40%. Study-level findings and limits: Clones derived from tumor TCRs expanded in blood after radiotherapy plus ipilimumab.

Focal radiation plus CTLA-4 blockade with ipilimumab was administered to patients who had chemo-refractory metastatic non-small-cell lung cancer. Germline loops: CDR1 SGHRS, CDR2 YFSETQ. V dropped 6 bases and J dropped 6 bases, with 19 bases sitting between them. The length of the CDR3 is 14 residues. Clones were sequenced by immunoSEQ multiplex PCR, and TCRdb holds only the in-frame ones, with some missing. The table includes 55,000 to 65,000 clones, around 69% detected once. Notes on this clone: What it recognizes is unknown.

This specimen was peripheral blood, taken from a patient treated with radiotherapy plus ipilimumab. The chain is built from TRBV5-1 and TRBJ2-7; weak D call: TRBD1 (6 bases). This receptor was taken from a human donor with non-small cell lung cancer who had a complete response to radiotherapy plus ipilimumab. The CDR3 spells CASTTGGGSGEQYF. Here the CDR3 DNA reads TGCGCCAGCACGACAGGTGGGGGATCTGGCGAGCAGTACTTC. Variable domain in full (rest from reference TRBV5-1 and TRBJ2-7): KAGVTQTPRYLIKTRGQQVTLSCSPISGHRSVSWYQQTPGQGLQFLFEYFSETQRNKGNFPGRFSGRQFSNSRSEMNVSTLELGDSALYLCASTTGGGSGEQYFGPGTRLTVT.